The rows below give T cell receptor beta chains drawn from one sample of a study of T cell repertoires in cytomegalovirus infection. TCRdb independently ran MiXCR on the reads; one entry per CDR3 protein. The sample holds about 55,000 distinct CDR3 sequences, over 15% seen once. These receptors' antigens are unknown. Material: CD8+ T cells from cultured PBMCs, obtained from culture after CMV antigen stimulation. These receptors came from a human donor in good health (CMV status not recorded). Some clones in this sample may be carry-over from other donors' samples. The CDR3 runs from the conserved cysteine through the conserved F or W.

TRBJ2-1 TRBV7-2 CASSFGKEQFF
TRBJ2-1 TRBV7-6 CASSYRGLAGGSNEQFF
TRBJ1-2 TRBV27 CASRRGRVDYGYTF
TRBJ2-5 TRBV7-2 CASSSGLAVQETQYF
TRBJ1-1 TRBV7-3 CASSRYKNTEAFF
TRBJ2-1 TRBV28 CASSLLQVNEQFF
TRBJ2-3 TRBV27 CASSLSSGRATDTQYF
TRBJ2-5 TRBV7-9 CASSPAYETQYF
TRBJ1-5 TRBV7-9 CASSLGGGEYRNQPQHF
TRBJ1-1 TRBV19 CASSIRTGVEAFF
TRBJ2-7 TRBV7-2 CASSLGQIYEQYF
TRBJ2-2 TRBV7-8 CAIGVPQGNTGELFF
TRBJ1-1 TRBV7-2 CASSLPFAVLNTEAFF
TRBJ2-1 TRBV29-1 CSAGGGNSYNEQFF
TRBJ2-1 TRBV7-2 CASSRRDRERDEQFF
TRBJ1-5 TRBV7-2 CASSLNRGQIPGSNQPQHF
TRBJ2-3 TRBV7-9 CASTIIREGADTQYF
TRBJ2-3 TRBV7-9 CASSPGAESHLDTQYF
TRBJ2-1 TRBV9 CASSVPASGISYNEQFF
TRBJ2-1 TRBV20-1 CSARGDRGSSYNEQFF
TRBJ1-1 TRBV12-3/TRBV12-4 CASSFIGRGHTEAFF
TRBJ2-3 TRBV7-2 CANSPSLGSSDTQYF
TRBJ2-5 TRBV27 CASSLGSGPRTQYF
TRBJ2-5 TRBV7-2 CASSQEGSIYEGETQYF
TRBJ2-2 TRBV7-6 CASSQKLRGDTGELFF
TRBJ2-1 TRBV9 CASSVSGGSYNEQFF
TRBJ2-1 TRBV9 CASSVAQRGSRSYNEQFF
TRBJ1-6 TRBV27 CTSSLFQNSYNSPLHF
TRBJ1-1 TRBV7-2 CASSLWGTTEAFF
TRBJ2-1 TRBV7-8 CASSLISHSGRLSGDEQFF
TRBJ1-1 TRBV2 CASSGPHTGEAFF
TRBJ2-3 TRBV5-1 CASSLGDKGDTQYF